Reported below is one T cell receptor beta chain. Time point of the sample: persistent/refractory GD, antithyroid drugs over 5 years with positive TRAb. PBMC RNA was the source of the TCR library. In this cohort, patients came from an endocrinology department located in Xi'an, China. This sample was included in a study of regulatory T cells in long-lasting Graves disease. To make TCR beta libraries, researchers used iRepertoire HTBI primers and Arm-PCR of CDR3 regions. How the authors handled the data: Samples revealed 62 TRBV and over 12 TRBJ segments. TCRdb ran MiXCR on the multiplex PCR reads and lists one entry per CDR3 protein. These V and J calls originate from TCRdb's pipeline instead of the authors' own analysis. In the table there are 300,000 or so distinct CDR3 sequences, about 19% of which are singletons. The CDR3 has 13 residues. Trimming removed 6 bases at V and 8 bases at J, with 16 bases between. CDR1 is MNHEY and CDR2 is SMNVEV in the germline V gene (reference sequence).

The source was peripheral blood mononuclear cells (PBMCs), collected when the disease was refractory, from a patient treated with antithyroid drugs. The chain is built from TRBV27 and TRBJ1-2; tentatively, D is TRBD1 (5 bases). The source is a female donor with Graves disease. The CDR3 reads CASREGTGLGYTF. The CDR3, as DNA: TGTGCCAGCAGGGAGGGGACCGGCCTAGGCTACACCTTC.